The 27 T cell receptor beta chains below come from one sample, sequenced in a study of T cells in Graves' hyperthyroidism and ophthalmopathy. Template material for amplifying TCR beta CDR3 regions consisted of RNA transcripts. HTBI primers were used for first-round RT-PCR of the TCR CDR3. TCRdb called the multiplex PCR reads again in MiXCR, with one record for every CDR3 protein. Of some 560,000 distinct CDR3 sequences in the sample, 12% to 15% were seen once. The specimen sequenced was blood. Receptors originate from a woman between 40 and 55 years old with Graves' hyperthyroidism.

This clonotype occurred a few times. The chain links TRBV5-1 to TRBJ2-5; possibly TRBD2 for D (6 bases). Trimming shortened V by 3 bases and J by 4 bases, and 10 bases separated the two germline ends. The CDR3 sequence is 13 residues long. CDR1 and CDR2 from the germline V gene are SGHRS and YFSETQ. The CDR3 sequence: CASSSETRETQYF. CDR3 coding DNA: TGCGCCAGCAGCTCGGAGACTAGAGAGACCCAGTACTTC.

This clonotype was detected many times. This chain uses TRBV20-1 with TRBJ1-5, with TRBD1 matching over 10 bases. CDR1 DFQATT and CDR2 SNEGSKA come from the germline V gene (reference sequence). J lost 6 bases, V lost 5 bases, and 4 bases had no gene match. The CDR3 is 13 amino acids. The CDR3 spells CSAPRDRGQPQHF. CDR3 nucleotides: TGCAGTGCTCCCCGGGACAGGGGTCAGCCCCAGCATTTT.

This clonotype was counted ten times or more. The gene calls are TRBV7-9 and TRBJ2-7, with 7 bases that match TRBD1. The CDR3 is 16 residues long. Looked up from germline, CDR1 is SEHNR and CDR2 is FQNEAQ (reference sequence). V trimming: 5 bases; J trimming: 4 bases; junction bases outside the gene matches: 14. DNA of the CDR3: TGTGCCAGCAGCGGCCGGGACAGAACGCTTTTGTACGAGCAGTACTTC. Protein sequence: CASSGRDRTLLYEQYF.

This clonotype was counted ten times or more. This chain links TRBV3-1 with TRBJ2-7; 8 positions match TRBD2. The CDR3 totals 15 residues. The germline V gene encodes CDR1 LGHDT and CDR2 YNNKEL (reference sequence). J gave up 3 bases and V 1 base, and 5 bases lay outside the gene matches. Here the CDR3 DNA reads TGTGCCAGCAGCCAAGCCCCTAGCGGGCACTACGAGCAGTACTTC. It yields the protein CASSQAPSGHYEQYF.

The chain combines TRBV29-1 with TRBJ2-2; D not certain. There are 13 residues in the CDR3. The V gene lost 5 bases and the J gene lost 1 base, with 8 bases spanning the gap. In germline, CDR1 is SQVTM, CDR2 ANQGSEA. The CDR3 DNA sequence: TGCAGCGTTTGTACCGGGAACACCGGGGAGCTGTTTTTT. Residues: CSVCTGNTGELFF.

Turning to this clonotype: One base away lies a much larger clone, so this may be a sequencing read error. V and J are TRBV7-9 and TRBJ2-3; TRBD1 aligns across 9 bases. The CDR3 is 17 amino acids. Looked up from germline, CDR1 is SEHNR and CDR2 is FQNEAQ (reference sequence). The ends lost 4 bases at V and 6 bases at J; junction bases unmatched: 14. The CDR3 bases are TGTGCCAGCAGCTCGACGACAGGGGGGTTAGCGGCGGATACGCAGTATTTT. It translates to CASSSTTGGLAADTQYF.

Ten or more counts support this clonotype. CDR3 amino acids: CASSARTSGSTDTQYF. CDR3 nucleotides: TGTGCCAGCAGTGCACGGACTAGCGGGAGCACAGATACGCAGTATTTT. The V and J genes are TRBV2 and TRBJ2-3, with 11 bases matching TRBD2. With 4 bases clipped from V and 0 bases from J, the junction kept 3 bases outside the gene matches. The germline CDR1 and CDR2 sequences are SNHLY and FYNNEI. CDR3 length: 16 amino acids. Full variable domain (rest looked up from reference TRBV2 and TRBJ2-3): EPEVTQTPSHQVTQMGQEVILRCVPISNHLYFYWYRQILGQKVEFLVSFYNNEISEKSEIFDDQFSVERPDGSNFTLKIRSTKLEDSAMYFCASSARTSGSTDTQYFGPGTRLTVL.

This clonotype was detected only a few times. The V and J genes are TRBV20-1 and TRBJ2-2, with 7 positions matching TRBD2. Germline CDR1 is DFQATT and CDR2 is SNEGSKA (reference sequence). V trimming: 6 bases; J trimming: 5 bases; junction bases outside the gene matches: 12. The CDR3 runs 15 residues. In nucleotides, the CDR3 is TGCAGTGCGCCCCCGCGGGCCGGGGGGACCGGGGAGCTGTTTTTT. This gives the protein CSAPPRAGGTGELFF.

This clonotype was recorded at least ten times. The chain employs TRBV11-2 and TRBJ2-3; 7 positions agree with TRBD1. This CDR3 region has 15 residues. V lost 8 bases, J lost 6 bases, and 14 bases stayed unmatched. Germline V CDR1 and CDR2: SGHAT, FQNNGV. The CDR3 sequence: CASRNWDSRRDTQYF. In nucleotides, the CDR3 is TGTGCCAGCCGAAATTGGGACAGCCGCCGCGATACGCAGTATTTT.

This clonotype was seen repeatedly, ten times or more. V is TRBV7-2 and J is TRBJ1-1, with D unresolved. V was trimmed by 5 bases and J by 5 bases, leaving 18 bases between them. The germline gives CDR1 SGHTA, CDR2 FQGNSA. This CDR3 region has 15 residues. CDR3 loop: CASSLQPVGRTEAFF. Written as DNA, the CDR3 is TGTGCCAGCAGCCTACAACCCGTCGGACGGACTGAAGCTTTCTTT. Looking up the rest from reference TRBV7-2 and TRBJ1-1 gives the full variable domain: GAGVSQSPSNKVTEKGKDVELRCDPISGHTALYWYRQSLGQGLEFLIYFQGNSAPDKSGLPSDRFSAERTGGSVSTLTIQRTQQEDSAVYLCASSLQPVGRTEAFFGQGTRLTVV.

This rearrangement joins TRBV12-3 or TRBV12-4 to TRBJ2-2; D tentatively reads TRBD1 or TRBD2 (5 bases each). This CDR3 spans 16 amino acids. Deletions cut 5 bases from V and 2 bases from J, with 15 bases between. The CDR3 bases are TGTGCCAGCAGTCTGGGGCCAGCGGTAAACACCGGGGAGCTGTTTTTT. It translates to CASSLGPAVNTGELFF.

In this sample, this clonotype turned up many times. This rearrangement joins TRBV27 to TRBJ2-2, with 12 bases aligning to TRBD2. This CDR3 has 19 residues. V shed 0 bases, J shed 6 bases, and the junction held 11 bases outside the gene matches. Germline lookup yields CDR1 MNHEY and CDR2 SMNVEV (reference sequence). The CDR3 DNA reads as TGTGCCAGCAGTTTATCGGTTTGGCTAGCGGGAGGGCTATCCGGGGAGCTGTTTTTT. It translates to CASSLSVWLAGGLSGELFF.

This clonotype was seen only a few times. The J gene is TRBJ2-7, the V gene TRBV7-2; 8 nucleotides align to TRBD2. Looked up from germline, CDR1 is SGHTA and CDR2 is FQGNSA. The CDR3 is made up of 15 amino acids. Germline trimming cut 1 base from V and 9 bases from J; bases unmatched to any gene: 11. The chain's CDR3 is CASSLVTGGPDGQYF. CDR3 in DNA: TGTGCCAGCAGCTTAGTGACGGGAGGGCCCGATGGGCAGTACTTC.

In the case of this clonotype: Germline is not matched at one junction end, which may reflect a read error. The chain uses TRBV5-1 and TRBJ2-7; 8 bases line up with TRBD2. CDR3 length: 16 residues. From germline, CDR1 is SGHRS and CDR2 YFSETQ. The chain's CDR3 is CASSPRPSGSSYEQYF. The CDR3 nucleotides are TGTGCCAGCAGTCCCCGCCCCAGCGGGAGCTCATACGAGCAGTACTTC.

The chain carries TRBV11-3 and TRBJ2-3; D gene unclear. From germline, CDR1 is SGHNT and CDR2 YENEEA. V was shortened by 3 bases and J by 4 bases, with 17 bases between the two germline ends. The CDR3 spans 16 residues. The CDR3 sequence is CASSLKRRPLADTQYF. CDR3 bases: TGTGCCAGCAGCTTGAAAAGGCGCCCGCTCGCAGATACGCAGTATTTT.

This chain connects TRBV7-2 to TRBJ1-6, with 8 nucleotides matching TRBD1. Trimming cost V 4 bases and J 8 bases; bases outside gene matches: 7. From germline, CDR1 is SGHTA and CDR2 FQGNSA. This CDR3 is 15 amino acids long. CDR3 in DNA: TGTGCCAGCAGCTCAGGGGGCTCTGGATATTCACCCCTCCACTTT. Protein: CASSSGGSGYSPLHF.

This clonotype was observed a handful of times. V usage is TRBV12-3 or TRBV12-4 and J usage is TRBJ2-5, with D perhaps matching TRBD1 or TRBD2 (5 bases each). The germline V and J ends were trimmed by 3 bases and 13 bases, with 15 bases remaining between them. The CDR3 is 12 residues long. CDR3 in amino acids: CASSFGGPFSYF. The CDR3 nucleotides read TGTGCCAGCAGTTTTGGGGGACCTTTCTCGTACTTC.

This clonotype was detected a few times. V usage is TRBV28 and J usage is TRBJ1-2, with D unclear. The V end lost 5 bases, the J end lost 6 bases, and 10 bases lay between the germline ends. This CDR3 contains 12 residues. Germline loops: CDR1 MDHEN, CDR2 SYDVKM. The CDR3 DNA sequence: TGTGCCAGCAGTCCCCTCAGCAATGGCTACACCTTC. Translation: CASSPLSNGYTF.

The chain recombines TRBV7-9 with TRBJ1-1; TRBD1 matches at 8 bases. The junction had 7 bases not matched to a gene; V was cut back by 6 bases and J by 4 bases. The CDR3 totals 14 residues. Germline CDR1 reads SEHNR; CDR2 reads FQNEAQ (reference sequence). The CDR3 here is CASSSRQGSTEAFF. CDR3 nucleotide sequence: TGTGCCAGCAGTTCCCGACAGGGGTCCACTGAAGCTTTCTTT.

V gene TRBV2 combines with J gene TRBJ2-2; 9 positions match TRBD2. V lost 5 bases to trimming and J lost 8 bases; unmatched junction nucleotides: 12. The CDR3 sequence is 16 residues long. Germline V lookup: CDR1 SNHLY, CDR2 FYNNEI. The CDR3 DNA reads TGTGCCAGCAGTTTTCAGCGGGAGGAGCCAAGGGGGGAGCTGTTTTTT. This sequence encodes CASSFQREEPRGELFF.

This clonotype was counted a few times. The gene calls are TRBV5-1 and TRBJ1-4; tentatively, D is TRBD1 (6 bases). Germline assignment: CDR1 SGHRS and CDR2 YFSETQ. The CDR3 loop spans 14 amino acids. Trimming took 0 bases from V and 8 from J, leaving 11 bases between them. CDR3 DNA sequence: TGCGCCAGCAGCTTGGGCAGGGGAGGCGAAAAACTGTTTTTT. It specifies CASSLGRGGEKLFF.

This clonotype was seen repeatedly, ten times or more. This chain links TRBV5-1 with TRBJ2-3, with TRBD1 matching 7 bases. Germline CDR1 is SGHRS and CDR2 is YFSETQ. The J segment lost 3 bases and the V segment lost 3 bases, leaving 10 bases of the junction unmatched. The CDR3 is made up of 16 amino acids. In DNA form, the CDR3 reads TGCGCCAGCAGCTCGCGTCCGGGACAGAAAACAGATACGCAGTATTTT. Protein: CASSSRPGQKTDTQYF.

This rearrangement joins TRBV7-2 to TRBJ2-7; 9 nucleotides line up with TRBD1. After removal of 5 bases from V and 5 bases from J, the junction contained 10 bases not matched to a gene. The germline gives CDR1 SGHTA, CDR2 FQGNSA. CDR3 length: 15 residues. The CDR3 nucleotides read TGTGCCAGCAGCCTATCCGGGACAGGGACGGACGAGCAGTACTTC. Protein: CASSLSGTGTDEQYF. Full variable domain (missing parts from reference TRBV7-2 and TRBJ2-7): GAGVSQSPSNKVTEKGKDVELRCDPISGHTALYWYRQSLGQGLEFLIYFQGNSAPDKSGLPSDRFSAERTGGSVSTLTIQRTQQEDSAVYLCASSLSGTGTDEQYFGPGTRLTVT.

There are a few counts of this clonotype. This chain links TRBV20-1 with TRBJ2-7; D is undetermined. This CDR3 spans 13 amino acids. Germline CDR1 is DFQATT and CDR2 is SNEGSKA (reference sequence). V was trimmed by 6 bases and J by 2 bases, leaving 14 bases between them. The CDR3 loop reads CSATFDTTYEQYF. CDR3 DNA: TGCAGTGCAACCTTTGACACCACCTACGAGCAGTACTTC.

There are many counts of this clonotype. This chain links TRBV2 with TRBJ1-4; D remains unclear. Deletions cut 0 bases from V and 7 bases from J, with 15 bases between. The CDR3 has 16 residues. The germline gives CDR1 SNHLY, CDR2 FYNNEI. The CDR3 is CASSEAPFQVAEKLFF. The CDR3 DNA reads TGTGCCAGCAGTGAAGCACCCTTTCAGGTAGCTGAAAAACTGTTTTTT.

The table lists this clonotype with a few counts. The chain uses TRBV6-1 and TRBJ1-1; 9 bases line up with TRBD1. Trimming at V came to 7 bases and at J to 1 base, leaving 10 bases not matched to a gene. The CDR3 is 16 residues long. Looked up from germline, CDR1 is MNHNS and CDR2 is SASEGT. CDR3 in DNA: TGTGCCAGCATAACCCGGGACAGGGTTGGGAACACTGAAGCTTTCTTT. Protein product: CASITRDRVGNTEAFF.

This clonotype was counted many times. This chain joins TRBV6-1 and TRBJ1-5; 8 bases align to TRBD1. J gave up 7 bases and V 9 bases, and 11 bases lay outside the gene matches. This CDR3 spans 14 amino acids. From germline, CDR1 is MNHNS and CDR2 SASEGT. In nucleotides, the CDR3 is TGTGCCAGTAGTCCAGCAGGGGGCAGGCAGCCCCAGCATTTT. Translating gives CASSPAGGRQPQHF.